This T cell receptor (beta chain) was sequenced for a study of T cell responses to AZD1222 COVID-19 vaccine. Data came from immunoSEQ multiplex PCR; TCRdb stores just in-frame clones and leaves some out. The sample yields around 140,000 clones, approximately 93% seen once. Per germline, CDR1 LGHDT and CDR2 YNNKEL (reference sequence). This CDR3 spans 16 amino acids. The V segment lost 4 bases and the J segment 5 bases; nucleotides outside the gene matches: 11. Material: peripheral blood, obtained after recovery from COVID-19. The chain is built from TRBV3-1 (or the pseudogene TRBV3-2) and TRBJ1-5; 7 bases match TRBD1. The source is an adult who had recovered from COVID-19. This CDR3 reads CASSPGTALGHQPQHF. As DNA, the CDR3 is TGTGCCAGCAGCCCGGGGACAGCCTTGGGCCATCAGCCCCAGCATTTT.